This TCR beta chain is drawn from a study of blood T cell repertoires in COVID-19. Study-level information: Nucleic acid was either cDNA or gDNA, and it came from T cells, B-cell-depleted T cells, or PBMCs.

Trimming cost V 5 bases and J 0 bases, with 15 bases left between them. Germline CDR1 and CDR2: SGHTA and FQGNSA. The CDR3 has 16 residues. Original methodology: The authors estimated nucleated cell counts from reference gene primer amplification. Assay: immunoSEQ multiplex PCR; the TCRdb copy retains only in-frame clones and omits some. D and trimming were read from the DNA, whereas the V and J calls and clone size are those reported in that table. The repertoire holds 150,000 to 200,000 clones, with about 80% as singletons. The chain employs TRBV7-2 and TRBJ2-3; perhaps TRBD2 as D (6 bases). This TCR derives from a human donor with acute or convalescent COVID-19. The donor label of this sample is uncertain. Sample: peripheral blood. The CDR3 loop is CASSPGWGRSTDTQYF. CDR3 nucleotide sequence: TGTGCCAGCAGCCCCGGGTGGGGGAGGAGCACAGATACGCAGTATTTT.